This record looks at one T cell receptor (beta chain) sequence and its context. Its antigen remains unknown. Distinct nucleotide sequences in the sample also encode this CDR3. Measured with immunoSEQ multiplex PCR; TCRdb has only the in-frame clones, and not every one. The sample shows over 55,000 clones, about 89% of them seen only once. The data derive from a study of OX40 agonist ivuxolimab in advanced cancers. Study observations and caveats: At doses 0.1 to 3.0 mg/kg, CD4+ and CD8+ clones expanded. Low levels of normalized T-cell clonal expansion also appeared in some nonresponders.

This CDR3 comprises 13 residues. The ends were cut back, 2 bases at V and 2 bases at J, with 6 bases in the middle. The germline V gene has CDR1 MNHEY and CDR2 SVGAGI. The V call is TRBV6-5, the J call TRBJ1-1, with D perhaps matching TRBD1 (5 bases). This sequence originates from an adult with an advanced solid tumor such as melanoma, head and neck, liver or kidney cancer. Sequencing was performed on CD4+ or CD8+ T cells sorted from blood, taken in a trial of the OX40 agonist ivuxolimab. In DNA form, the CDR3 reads TGTGCCAGCAGTTACAGGGGCAACACTGAAGCTTTCTTT. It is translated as CASSYRGNTEAFF.